This T cell receptor beta chain was profiled in a study of T cell responses to AZD1222 COVID-19 vaccine. Study summary: Doses given second, at about 4 or about 12 weeks, were pooled.

The data were produced by immunoSEQ multiplex PCR, yet TCRdb's version contains in-frame clones alone and is incomplete. The sample has 150,000 to 200,000 clones; more than 85% are singletons. Overall study findings and caveats: At baseline, just 5 or 6 AZD1222 recipients tested seropositive. There were mostly white British donors and more females than males, and clonal diversity was possibly underestimated.

Worth noting for this clone: Antigen specificity is unknown.

Source: peripheral blood, taken on day 0 of AZD1222 vaccination. The sequence was collected from an adult in good health.

In DNA, the CDR3 is TGTGCCAGCAGTCTTCCCCAGGGACAGGGCCTTTGGCGTAGGGAAAAACTGTTTTTT. Protein sequence: CASSLPQGQGLWRREKLFF. The chain is built from TRBV28 and TRBJ1-4; 9 bases line up with TRBD1. V was clipped by 5 bases and J by 8 bases; unmatched bases: 21. CDR1 is MDHEN and CDR2 is SYDVKM in the germline V gene. The CDR3 covers 19 residues.